This TCR beta chain was obtained from a study of CD8 T cells in ankylosing spondylitis. In making TCR beta libraries, quantitative 5'-RACE with molecular barcodes was used. TCRdb re-called the 5' RACE reads through MiXCR, storing one row per CDR3 protein. The sample lists about 260,000 distinct CDR3 sequences, 20% occurring once. Study-wide results and limits: Researchers reportedly found disease-linked clones significantly enriched in matched ankylosing spondylitis synovial fluid. Some of these motif variants have turned up before, in reports on reactive arthritis synovial fluid and blood. The study identified a TCR beta motif of several highly homologous variants that appeared characteristic of ankylosing spondylitis blood.

This clonotype showed up just a few times. As yet, its antigen is unknown. Germline-derived CDR1 and CDR2 are SGDLS and YYNGEE. The ends lost 4 bases at V and 10 bases at J; junction bases unmatched: 11. This CDR3 has 16 residues. The TCR sequence derives from a male donor with ankylosing spondylitis or in good health (not recorded which). The sequenced material came from blood, either unsorted or a sorted T cell fraction (not recorded which). The rearrangement links TRBV9 to TRBJ2-1; TRBD2 aligns across 13 bases. The CDR3 region is CASSPITSGGDGEQFF. In DNA, the CDR3 is TGTGCCAGCAGCCCGATAACTAGCGGGGGGGACGGCGAGCAGTTCTTC.